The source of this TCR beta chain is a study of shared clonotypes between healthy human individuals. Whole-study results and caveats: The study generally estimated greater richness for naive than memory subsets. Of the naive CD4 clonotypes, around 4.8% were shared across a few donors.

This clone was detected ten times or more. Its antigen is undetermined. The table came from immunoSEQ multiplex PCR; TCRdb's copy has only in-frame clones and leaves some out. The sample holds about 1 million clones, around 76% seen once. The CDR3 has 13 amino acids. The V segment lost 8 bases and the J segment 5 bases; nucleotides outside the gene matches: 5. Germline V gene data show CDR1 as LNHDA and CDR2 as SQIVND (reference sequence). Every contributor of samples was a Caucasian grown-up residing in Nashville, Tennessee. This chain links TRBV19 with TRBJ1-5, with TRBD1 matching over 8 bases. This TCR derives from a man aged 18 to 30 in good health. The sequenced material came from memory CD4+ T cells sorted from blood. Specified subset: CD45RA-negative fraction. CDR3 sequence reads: CASRDRKDQPQHF. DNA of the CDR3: TGTGCCAGTCGGGACAGGAAGGATCAGCCCCAGCATTTT. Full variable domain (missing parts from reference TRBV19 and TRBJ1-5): DGGITQSPKYLFRKEGQNVTLSCEQNLNHDAMYWYRQDPGQGLRLIYYSQIVNDFQKGDIAEGYSVSREKKESFPLTVTSAQKNPTAFYLCASRDRKDQPQHFGDGTRLSIL.